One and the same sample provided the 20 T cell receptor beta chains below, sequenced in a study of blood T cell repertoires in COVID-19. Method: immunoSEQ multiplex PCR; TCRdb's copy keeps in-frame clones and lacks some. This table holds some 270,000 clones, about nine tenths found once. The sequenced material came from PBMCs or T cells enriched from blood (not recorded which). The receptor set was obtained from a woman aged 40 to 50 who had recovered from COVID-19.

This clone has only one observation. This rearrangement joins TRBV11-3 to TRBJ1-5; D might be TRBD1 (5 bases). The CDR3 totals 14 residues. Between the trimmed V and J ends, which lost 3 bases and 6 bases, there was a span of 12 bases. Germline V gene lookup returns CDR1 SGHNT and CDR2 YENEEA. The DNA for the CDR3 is TGTGCCAGCAGCTTCAGGCAGGGCGGTCAGCCCCAGCATTTT. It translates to CASSFRQGGQPQHF.

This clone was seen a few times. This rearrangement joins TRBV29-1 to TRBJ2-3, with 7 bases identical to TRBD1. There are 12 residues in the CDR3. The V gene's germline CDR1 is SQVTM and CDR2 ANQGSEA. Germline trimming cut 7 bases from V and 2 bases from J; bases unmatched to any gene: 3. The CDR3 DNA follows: TGCAGCGCAGGACAGGACACAGATACGCAGTATTTT. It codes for CSAGQDTDTQYF.

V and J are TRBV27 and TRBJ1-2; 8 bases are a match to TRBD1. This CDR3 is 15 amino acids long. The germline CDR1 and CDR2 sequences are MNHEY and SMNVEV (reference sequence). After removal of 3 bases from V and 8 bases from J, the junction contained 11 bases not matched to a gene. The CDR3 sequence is CASSFIGTGPSGYTF. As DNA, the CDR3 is TGTGCCAGCAGTTTTATTGGGACAGGCCCATCCGGCTACACCTTC.

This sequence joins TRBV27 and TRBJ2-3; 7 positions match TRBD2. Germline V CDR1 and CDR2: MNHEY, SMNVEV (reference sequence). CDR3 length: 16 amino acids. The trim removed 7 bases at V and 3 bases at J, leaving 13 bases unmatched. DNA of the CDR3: TGTGCCAGCAAAGGGGTAGGGAGGGCCAGGACAGATACGCAGTATTTT. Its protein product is CASKGVGRARTDTQYF.

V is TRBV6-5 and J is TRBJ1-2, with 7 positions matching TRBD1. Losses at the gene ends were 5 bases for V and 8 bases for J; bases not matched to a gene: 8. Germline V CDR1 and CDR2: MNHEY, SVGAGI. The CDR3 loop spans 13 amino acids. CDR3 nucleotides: TGTGCCAGCAGTCAACAGGGGACCTGGGGCTACACCTTC. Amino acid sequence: CASSQQGTWGYTF.

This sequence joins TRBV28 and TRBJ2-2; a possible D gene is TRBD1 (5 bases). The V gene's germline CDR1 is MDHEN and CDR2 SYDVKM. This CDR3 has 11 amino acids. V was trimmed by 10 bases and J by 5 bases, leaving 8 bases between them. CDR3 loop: CAIGVTGELFF. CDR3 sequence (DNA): TGTGCCATAGGGGTTACCGGGGAGCTGTTTTTT. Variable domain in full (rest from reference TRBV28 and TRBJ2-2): DVKVTQSSRYLVKRTGEKVFLECVQDMDHENMFWYRQDPGLGLRLIYFSYDVKMKEKGDIPEGYSVSREKKERFSLILESASTNQTSMYLCAIGVTGELFFGEGSRLTVL.

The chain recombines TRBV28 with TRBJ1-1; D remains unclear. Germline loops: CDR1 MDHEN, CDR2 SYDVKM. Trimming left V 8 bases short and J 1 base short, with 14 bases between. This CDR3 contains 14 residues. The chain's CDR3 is CASQPPGSNTEAFF. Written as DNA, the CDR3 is TGTGCCAGCCAACCACCGGGATCGAACACTGAAGCTTTCTTT.

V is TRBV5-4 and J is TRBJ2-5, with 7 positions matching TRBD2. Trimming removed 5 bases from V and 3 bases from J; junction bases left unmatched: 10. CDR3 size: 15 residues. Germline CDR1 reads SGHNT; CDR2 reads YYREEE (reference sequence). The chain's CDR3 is CASRARAGVKETQYF. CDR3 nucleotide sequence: TGTGCCAGCAGAGCCCGGGCGGGAGTTAAAGAGACCCAGTACTTC.

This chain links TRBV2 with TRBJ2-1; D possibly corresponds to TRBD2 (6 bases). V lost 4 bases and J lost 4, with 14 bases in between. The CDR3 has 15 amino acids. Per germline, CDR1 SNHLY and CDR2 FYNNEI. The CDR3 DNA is TGTGCCAGCAGTGTTCTTGCGGGGAGGTACAATGAGCAGTTCTTC. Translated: CASSVLAGRYNEQFF.

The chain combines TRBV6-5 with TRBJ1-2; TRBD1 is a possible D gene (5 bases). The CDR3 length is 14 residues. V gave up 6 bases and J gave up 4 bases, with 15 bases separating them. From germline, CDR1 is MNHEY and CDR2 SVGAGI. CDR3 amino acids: CASSETAPRYGYTF. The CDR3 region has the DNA TGTGCCAGCAGCGAGACAGCCCCGCGCTATGGCTACACCTTC.

CDR3 bases: TGTGCCAGCAGTGAAGGGACATTCAATCAGCCCCAGCATTTT. Its translation is CASSEGTFNQPQHF. The V gene is TRBV25-1, the J gene TRBJ1-5; possible D gene TRBD1, 6 bases. This CDR3 is 14 amino acids long. The ends were cut back, 2 bases at V and 3 bases at J, with 8 bases in the middle. CDR1 MGHDK and CDR2 SYGVNS come from the germline V gene.

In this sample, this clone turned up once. The CDR3 region is CASSEAGATDTQYF. The CDR3 DNA reads as TGTGCCAGCAGTGAAGCGGGGGCCACAGATACGCAGTATTTT. The chain combines TRBV6-1 with TRBJ2-3, with D possibly matching TRBD1 (6 bases). Germline CDR1 is MNHNS and CDR2 is SASEGT. Deletions cut 0 bases from V and 2 bases from J, with 6 bases between. This CDR3 is built from 14 residues.

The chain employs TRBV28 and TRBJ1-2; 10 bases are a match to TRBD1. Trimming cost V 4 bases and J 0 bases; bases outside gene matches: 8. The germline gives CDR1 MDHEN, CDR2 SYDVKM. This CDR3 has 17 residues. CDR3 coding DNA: TGTGCCAGCAGTTCACCCCCGGGACAGGGGACTAACTATGGCTACACCTTC. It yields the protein CASSSPPGQGTNYGYTF.

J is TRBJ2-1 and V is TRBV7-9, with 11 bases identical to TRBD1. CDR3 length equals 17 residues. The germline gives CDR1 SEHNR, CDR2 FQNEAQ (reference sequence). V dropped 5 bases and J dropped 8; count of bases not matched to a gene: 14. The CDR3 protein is CASSDRTGGAMSDEQFF. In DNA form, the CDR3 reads TGTGCCAGCAGCGATCGGACAGGGGGCGCGATGTCGGATGAGCAGTTCTTC.

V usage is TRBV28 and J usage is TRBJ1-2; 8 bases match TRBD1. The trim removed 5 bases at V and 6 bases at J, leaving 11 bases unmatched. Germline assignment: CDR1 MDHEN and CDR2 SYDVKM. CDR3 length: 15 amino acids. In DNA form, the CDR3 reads TGTGCCAGCAGTGGTTTTCAGGGGGCGCCCCATGGCTACACCTTC. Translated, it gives CASSGFQGAPHGYTF.

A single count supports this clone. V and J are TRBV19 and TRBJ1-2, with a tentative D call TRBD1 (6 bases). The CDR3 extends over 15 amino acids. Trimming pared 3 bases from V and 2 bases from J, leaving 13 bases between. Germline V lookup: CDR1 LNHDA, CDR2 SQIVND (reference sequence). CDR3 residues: CASSIAGTTNYGYTF. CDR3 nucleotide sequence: TGTGCCAGTAGTATTGCCGGGACAACGAACTATGGCTACACCTTC.

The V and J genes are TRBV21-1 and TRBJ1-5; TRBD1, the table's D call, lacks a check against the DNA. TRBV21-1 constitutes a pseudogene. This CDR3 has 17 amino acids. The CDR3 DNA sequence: TGTGCCAGCAGCCCGCGGGACAGGCGACACTTCAATCAGCCCCAGCATTTT. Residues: CASSPRDRRHFNQPQHF.

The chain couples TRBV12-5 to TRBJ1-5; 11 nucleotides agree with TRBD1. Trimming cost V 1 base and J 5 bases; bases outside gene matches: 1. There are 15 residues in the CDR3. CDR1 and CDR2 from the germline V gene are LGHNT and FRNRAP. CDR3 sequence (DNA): TGTGCTAGTGGTTTGGGGACAGGGGGCTATCAGCCCCAGCATTTT. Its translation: CASGLGTGGYQPQHF.

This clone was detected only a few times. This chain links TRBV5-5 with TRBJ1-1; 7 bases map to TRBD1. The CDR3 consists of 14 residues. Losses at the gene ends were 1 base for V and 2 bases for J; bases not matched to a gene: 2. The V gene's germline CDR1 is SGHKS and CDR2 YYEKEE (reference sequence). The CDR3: CASSLPGGNTEAFF. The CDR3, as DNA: TGTGCCAGCAGCTTGCCAGGGGGAAACACTGAAGCTTTCTTT.

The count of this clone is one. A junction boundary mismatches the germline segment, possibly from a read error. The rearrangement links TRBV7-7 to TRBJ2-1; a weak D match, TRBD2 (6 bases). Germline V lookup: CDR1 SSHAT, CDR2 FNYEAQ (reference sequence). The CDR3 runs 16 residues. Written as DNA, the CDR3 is TGTGCTAGCAGCTTAGGCATTAGCGGTTCAGTCCATGAGCAGTTCTTC. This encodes CASSLGISGSVHEQFF.